The text below deals with one TCR beta chain. Antigen unknown. This entry belongs to a study of a mutant IDH1 vaccine in newly diagnosed glioma. Whole-study context: Patients previously underwent radiotherapy, temozolomide, or both, and most underwent both.

Generated by immunoSEQ multiplex PCR, the TCRdb table keeps only in-frame clones and is missing some. The data show about 34,000 clones, about three quarters seen once. Germline lookup yields CDR1 SGDLS and CDR2 YYNGEE. CDR3 size: 15 residues. V was pared by 5 bases and J by 2 bases, with 17 bases between. The time point: baseline, week 1 (first vaccination visit). This sample's treatment: pre-vaccination baseline after standard-of-care therapy. Findings of the study overall: Immune responses arising from the vaccine appeared in approximately 93% of patients.

The chain combines TRBV9 with TRBJ2-7; possibly TRBD1 for D (5 bases). This receptor was obtained from a man between 45 and 60 years old with glioma. Some clones in this sample may be carry-over from other donors' samples. The source material was peripheral blood mononuclear cells (PBMCs), sampled from a glioma patient treated with radiotherapy, temozolomide or both. The CDR3 sequence is CASSKVPGSTYEQYF. The CDR3 DNA reads as TGTGCCAGCAGTAAGGTGCCAGGGTCTACCTACGAGCAGTACTTC.